This TCR beta chain derives from a study of regulatory T cells in long-lasting Graves disease. In the study overall: Graves' patients, diagnosed recently, had received antithyroid drugs under 3 months.

Broader study findings: Accuracy may have been reduced by the small sample size. Those with persistent Graves' had less TCR diversity than newly diagnosed patients.

In the case of this clonotype: Its antigen remains unknown.

Germline V lookup: CDR1 LNHNV, CDR2 YYDKDF (reference sequence). The germline V and J ends were trimmed by 5 bases and 1 base, with 9 bases remaining between them. The CDR3 extends over 13 amino acids. Documented time point: newly diagnosed GD, antithyroid drugs for less than 3 months. After RNA was extracted from PBMCs, the TCR library was made from it. Combining iRepertoire HTBI primers with Arm-PCR of CDR3 regions, the authors built TCR beta libraries. TCRdb ran MiXCR on the multiplex PCR reads and lists one entry per CDR3 protein. The sample yields more than 450,000 distinct CDR3 sequences, 15% to 20% seen once. These same records also appear under a second study, on T cells in Graves' hyperthyroidism and ophthalmopathy. That source reports: Peripheral blood also featured most of the thyroid clonotypes expanded above 0.001.

This sample comprised peripheral blood mononuclear cells (PBMCs), obtained at new diagnosis, from a patient treated with antithyroid drugs. The TCR was taken from a man aged 40-49 years with Graves disease. This chain connects TRBV15 to TRBJ2-7; D gene unclear. The CDR3 region has the DNA TGTGCCACCAGCGATAAAGAATCCTACGAGCAGTACTTC. Its translation: CATSDKESYEQYF.